This T cell receptor (beta chain) is from a study of HIV-infected patients and healthy controls. Looking at the study overall: CD4 counts in about 85% of the 16 patients increased modestly yet significantly but stayed below normal.

Of note for this clonotype: No antigen is known for it.

Reverse transcription used 450 to 550 ng RNA and constant-region primers for alpha and beta. Alpha and beta chain libraries were made separately by chain-specific third strand synthesis with multiplexing indices. Each CDR3 protein gets one entry after TCRdb re-called the 5' RACE reads with MiXCR. Among approximately 9,000 distinct CDR3 sequences listed, over 7.5% were seen once. Findings and limits, study-wide: HIV-infected patients and controls differed significantly in mean usage of eight alpha and eight beta V genes. In healthy controls, MAIT alpha CDR3s were common; in HIV+ repertoires, severely depleted.

CDR1 is SGHKS, CDR2 YYEKEE, per germline (reference sequence). V gave up 2 bases and J gave up 6 bases, with 15 bases separating them. The CDR3 has 14 residues. Roughly three months, about 14 weeks, into antiretroviral therapy, follow-up blood was collected. The repertoire came from unfractionated whole blood and reflected all unsorted peripheral T cells. People with immunomodulatory therapy, recent vaccination or treatment interruptions were not enrolled. The clonotype was recovered from an adult with HIV infection. Here the sequenced sample was blood, taken during antiretroviral therapy. This chain links TRBV5-5 with TRBJ2-7; D perhaps matches TRBD1 (6 bases). Here the CDR3 DNA reads TGTGCCAGCAGCTTTGGACAGTCGGGACCCGAGCAGTACTTC. Its protein is CASSFGQSGPEQYF.